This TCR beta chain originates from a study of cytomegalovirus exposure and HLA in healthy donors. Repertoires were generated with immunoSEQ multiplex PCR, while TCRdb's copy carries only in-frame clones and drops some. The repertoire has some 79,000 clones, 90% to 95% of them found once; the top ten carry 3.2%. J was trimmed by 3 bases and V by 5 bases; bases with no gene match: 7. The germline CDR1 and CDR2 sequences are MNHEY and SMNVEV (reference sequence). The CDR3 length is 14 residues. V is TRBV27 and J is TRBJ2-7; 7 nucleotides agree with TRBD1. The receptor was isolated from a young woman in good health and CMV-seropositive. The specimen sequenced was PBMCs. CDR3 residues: CASSKQGSGYEQYF. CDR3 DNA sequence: TGTGCCAGCAGTAAACAGGGGTCGGGCTACGAGCAGTACTTC.